This paragraph reports one T cell receptor beta chain. The sample is drawn from a study of blood T cell repertoires in COVID-19. Study details: The United States, Italy and Spain supplied acute and convalescent COVID-19 samples. Nucleic acid was either cDNA or gDNA, and it came from T cells, B-cell-depleted T cells, or PBMCs.

As processed by the authors: Estimation of nucleated cell counts was performed using reference gene primer amplification. Profiled with immunoSEQ multiplex PCR; TCRdb holds only in-frame clones, not every one. D and trimming were read from the DNA, whereas the V and J calls and clone size are those reported in that table. The sample comprises about 67,000 clones, 80% to 90% of which are singletons, and around 5% rests with the top ten. The sample comprised peripheral blood. This TCR derives from a man aged 50 or older with active COVID-19.

Here the CDR3 DNA reads TGTGCCAGCACCCTTCAAGGGCGGGGGCAGTATTTT. Its protein product is CASTLQGRGQYF. V and J are TRBV7-8 and TRBJ2-3, with a weak D call TRBD2 (6 bases). Per the germline V gene, CDR1 is SGHVS and CDR2 is FQNEAQ. There are 12 residues in the CDR3. Trimming took off 7 bases at V and 11 bases at J, with 16 bases between the two ends.